This is a list of T cell receptor beta chains from one sample in a study of CD8+ T cells in alopecia areata. TCRdb's table, derived via immunoSEQ multiplex PCR, lists solely in-frame clones and lacks some. The table lists about 160,000 clones, approximately 65% of them singletons, with 0.91% in the top ten. Sample: CD4+ T cells sorted from blood, taken at week 4, from a patient treated with tofacitinib. The receptor source for this set is a human donor with alopecia areata. The CDR3 runs from the conserved cysteine through the conserved F or W. Fields, in order: J gene, D gene, V gene, clone size, CDR3 DNA, CDR3 protein. The D gene is left open where the match is weak. The listing skips clone size in some rows; elsewhere it reads once, few, many or a size class.

>TRBJ2-3|TRBD2|TRBV7-6|-
TGTGCCAGCAGCTCGTTGGGGGAGCGGGGGGGCACAGATACGCAGTATTTT
CASSSLGERGGTDTQYF
>TRBJ2-7|-|TRBV4-1|-
TGCGCCAGCAGCCAAGCGGTGGGCCAGGGACGCGAGCAGTACTTC
CASSQAVGQGREQYF
>TRBJ1-6|TRBD1|TRBV5-1|-
TGCGCCAGCAGCTTGGGACAGGGGAATTCACCCCTCCACTTT
CASSLGQGNSPLHF
>TRBJ2-5|TRBD2|TRBV7-9|-
TGTGCCAGCAGCTCCCCGACTAGCGCACAAGAGACCCAGTACTTC
CASSSPTSAQETQYF
>TRBJ2-3|-|TRBV29-1|-
TGCGTCGGAGGGTGGGCCGACAGCCTAGATACGCAGTATTTT
CVGGWADSLDTQYF
>TRBJ2-2|-|TRBV19|-
TGTGCCAGTTCATCGCAGGAGACCGGGGAGCTGTTTTTT
CASSSQETGELFF
>TRBJ2-1|TRBD1|TRBV5-1|few
TGCGCCACCGCGGGACAGGGGGCGCAGGGTGAGCAGTTCTTC
CATAGQGAQGEQFF
>TRBJ2-1|-|TRBV5-6|few
TGTGCCAGCAGCTGGCTAGCGATGTACAATGAGCAGTTCTTC
CASSWLAMYNEQFF
>TRBJ1-2|-|TRBV30|-
TGTGCCTGGAGTCAGGCTTATGGCTACACCTTC
CAWSQAYGYTF
>TRBJ1-2|-|TRBV30|few
TGTGCCTGGAGTGTAGCCGGGTACGGCTACACCTTC
CAWSVAGYGYTF
>TRBJ1-2|TRBD1|TRBV29-1|-
TGCAGCGTTGATAAGGGCGCAGGGGGATCTAACTATGGCTACACCTTC
CSVDKGAGGSNYGYTF
>TRBJ2-7|-|TRBV30|-
TGTGCCTGGAGTGTACAGTGGGACGAGCAGTACTTC
CAWSVQWDEQYF
>TRBJ1-5|-|TRBV30|-
TGTGCCTGGAGTCGTGCGGAGTCGAGCAATCAGCCCCAGCATTTT
CAWSRAESSNQPQHF
>TRBJ2-7|-|TRBV29-1|-
TGCAGCGGGGGGAGGTGGGAAGAGCAGTACTTC
CSGGRWEEQYF
>TRBJ2-3|TRBD2|TRBV11-2|once
TGTGCCAGCAGCCCCGGACTAGCGTTGGATACGCAGTATTTT
CASSPGLALDTQYF
>TRBJ2-6|-|TRBV2|-
TGTGCCAGCAGTGAAGCGGGCTCTGGGGCCAACGTCCTGACTTTC
CASSEAGSGANVLTF
>TRBJ2-2|-|TRBV30|-
TGTGCCTGGAATCGAGGGTGGGACACCGGGGAGCTGTTTTTT
CAWNRGWDTGELFF
>TRBJ2-5|-|TRBV9|-
TGTGCCAGCAGCGTAGGTGGGACCCTCCAAGAGACCCAGTACTTC
CASSVGGTLQETQYF
>TRBJ1-6|-|TRBV7-9|once
TGTGCCAGCAGCTTGACACCAATTAATTCACCCCTCCACTTT
CASSLTPINSPLHF
>TRBJ2-5|TRBD2|TRBV7-6|-
TGTGCCAGCAGCCAATTCCTAGCACTAGCGGAAGAGACCCAGTACTTC
CASSQFLALAEETQYF
>TRBJ1-2|TRBD1|TRBV29-1|-
TGCAGCGTTGAAGACGGACAGGGCTATGGCTACACCTTC
CSVEDGQGYGYTF
>TRBJ2-5|-|TRBV7-3|-
TGTGCCAGCAGCCCCAGGGGTCAAGAGACCCAGTACTTC
CASSPRGQETQYF
>TRBJ2-7|-|TRBV27|many
TGTGCCAGCAGTGCCACAGGGTTCGACGAGCAGTACTTC
CASSATGFDEQYF
>TRBJ2-1|-|TRBV5-6|-
TGTGCCAGCAGCCTCGGGACGCGACTGTATGAGCAGTTCTTC
CASSLGTRLYEQFF